Below, 3 T cell receptor beta chains from the same sample are listed, as sequenced in a study of blood T cell repertoires in COVID-19. The repertoire was sequenced with immunoSEQ multiplex PCR; TCRdb's copy has only in-frame clones and lacks some. The sample lists around 300,000 clones; more than 80% were seen once. The sequenced material came from PBMCs or T cells enriched from blood (not recorded which). Every receptor here comes from a woman under 30 who had recovered from COVID-19.

The gene calls are TRBV24-1 and TRBJ2-2; 9 positions match TRBD1. Looked up from germline, CDR1 is KGHDR and CDR2 is SFDVKD. CDR3 length: 17 amino acids. With 4 bases clipped from V and 2 bases from J, the junction kept 7 bases outside the gene matches. Here the CDR3 DNA reads TGTGCCACCAGTGACGGACCGGGACAGGGCAACACCGGGGAGCTGTTTTTT. Translated, it gives CATSDGPGQGNTGELFF.

Written as DNA, the CDR3 is TGTGCCAGCAGCCCAACTAGCACCGGGGAGCTGTTTTTT. It encodes CASSPTSTGELFF. The chain joins TRBV7-9 to TRBJ2-2, with D maybe TRBD2 (5 bases). The CDR3 spans 13 residues. Germline V CDR1 and CDR2: SEHNR, FQNEAQ (reference sequence). Trimming stripped 5 bases from V and 4 bases from J, with 8 bases between.

With regard to this clone: Different DNA sequences within this sample yield the same CDR3. V gene TRBV19 combines with J gene TRBJ2-5, with D possibly being TRBD1 (5 bases). Germline V gene data show CDR1 as LNHDA and CDR2 as SQIVND (reference sequence). The CDR3 consists of 13 residues. V lost 5 bases and J 1 base, leaving 8 bases between the germline ends. CDR3 in amino acids: CASSRTGQETQYF. In DNA form, the CDR3 reads TGTGCCAGTAGTCGCACAGGCCAAGAGACCCAGTACTTC.